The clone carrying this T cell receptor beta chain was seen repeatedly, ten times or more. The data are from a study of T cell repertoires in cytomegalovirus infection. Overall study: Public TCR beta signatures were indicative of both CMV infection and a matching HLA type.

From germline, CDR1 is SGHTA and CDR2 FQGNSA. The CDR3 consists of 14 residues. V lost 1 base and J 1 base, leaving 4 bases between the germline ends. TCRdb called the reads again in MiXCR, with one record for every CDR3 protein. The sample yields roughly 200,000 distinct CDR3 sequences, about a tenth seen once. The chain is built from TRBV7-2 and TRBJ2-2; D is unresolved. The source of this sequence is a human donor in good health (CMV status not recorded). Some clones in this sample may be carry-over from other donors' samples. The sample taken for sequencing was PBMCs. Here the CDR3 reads CASSLGRNTGELFF. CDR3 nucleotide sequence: TGTGCCAGCAGCTTAGGCAGGAACACCGGGGAGCTGTTTTTT.